This entry describes one T cell receptor (beta chain). Clones were sequenced by immunoSEQ multiplex PCR, and TCRdb holds only the in-frame ones, with some missing. The table lists about 120,000 clones, around 80% of them singletons. These data are taken from a study of blood T cell repertoires in COVID-19. The CDR3 length is 14 residues. V was shortened by 3 bases and J by 2 bases, with 12 bases between the two germline ends. The germline gives CDR1 DFQATT, CDR2 SNEGSKA (reference sequence). This TCR was recovered from a woman between 50 and 59 years old with acute or convalescent COVID-19. The specimen was peripheral blood. V gene TRBV20-1 combines with J gene TRBJ2-3; D ambiguous. The chain's CDR3 is CSASAPGVTDTQYF. CDR3 DNA sequence: TGCAGTGCTAGTGCACCCGGAGTCACAGATACGCAGTATTTT.